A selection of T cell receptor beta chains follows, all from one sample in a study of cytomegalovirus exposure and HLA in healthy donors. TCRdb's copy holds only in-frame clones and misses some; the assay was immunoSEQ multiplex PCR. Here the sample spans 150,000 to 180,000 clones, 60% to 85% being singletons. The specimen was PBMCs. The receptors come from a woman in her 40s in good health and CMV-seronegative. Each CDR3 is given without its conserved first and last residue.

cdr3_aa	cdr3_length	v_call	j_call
ASSPRTGTEKLF	12	TRBV18	TRBJ1-4
ASSVGHATDTQY	12	TRBV10-1	TRBJ2-3
ASTNRGSSEKLF	12	TRBV7-9	TRBJ1-4
ASEPQGTVGTEAF	13	TRBV7-9	TRBJ1-1
ASSLSHSGITDTQY	14	TRBV13	TRBJ2-3
ASSTGDSHYEQY	12	TRBV28	TRBJ2-7
ASSLLAGGSSYNEQF	15	TRBV5-1	TRBJ2-1
ASSEVARDYGYT	12	TRBV6-1	TRBJ1-2
ASSLELAERNEQF	13	TRBV5-1	TRBJ2-1
ASSAGDQPQH	10	TRBV11-3	TRBJ1-5
ASSARQLALVDEQF	14	TRBV4-1	TRBJ2-1
SVEDLSGGAPYNEQF	15	TRBV29-1	TRBJ2-1
ASSNDPPGSWETQY	14	TRBV11-2	TRBJ2-5
ASSRTSGASQNEQF	14	TRBV5-1	TRBJ2-1
ASSPRGTGGIYEQY	14	TRBV18	TRBJ2-7
ASTLTSGGFYEQY	13	TRBV6-5	TRBJ2-7
ASSPPRQGGVYEQY	14	TRBV5-4	TRBJ2-7
ASSSQGKDYYGYT	13	TRBV6-6	TRBJ1-2
ASSLSPGIGEQF	12	TRBV11-3	TRBJ2-1
ASGSGSGGPYEQY	13	TRBV5-1	TRBJ2-7
ASSYAQQGGRDTQY	14	TRBV6-5	TRBJ2-3
ASSRDTSYEQY	11	TRBV27	TRBJ2-7
AWSAGQTTYGYT	12	TRBV30	TRBJ1-2
ASSLQGENTEAF	12	TRBV7-2	TRBJ1-1
AISESAAVNGYT	12	TRBV10-3	TRBJ1-2
ASSPRELPNEQF	12	TRBV28	TRBJ2-1
ASSLRSTDNTGELF	14	TRBV5-5	TRBJ2-2
ASSLAGDTQY	10	TRBV5-1	TRBJ2-3
ASSLTNRGTGELF	13	TRBV5-4	TRBJ2-2
ASATGPGNTIY	11	TRBV7-9	TRBJ1-3
AARSQGPNNEQF	12	TRBV6-1	TRBJ2-1